This T cell receptor (beta chain) was retrieved from a study of CD8 T cells in Susac syndrome. Study context: Within the group of sequenced Susac syndrome patients, more than five had active disease and eight or nine were in remission.

Trimming cost V 0 bases and J 6 bases, with 14 bases left between them. The CDR3 sequence is 15 residues long. Looked up from germline, CDR1 is KGHSH and CDR2 is LQKENI. RNA totalling about 0.45 to 1 ug underwent reverse transcription with random hexamers. The immunoSEQ assay covered 54 Vbeta and 13 Jbeta segments for CDR3. TCRdb used MiXCR to reprocess the immunoSEQ multiplex PCR reads, holding one entry per CDR3 protein. Here the sample spans under 250,000 distinct CDR3 sequences, about 95% being singletons. This clonotype was obtained from a human donor with Susac syndrome. Sequenced: CD4+ T cells from PBMCs. This chain connects TRBV18 to TRBJ1-1; TRBD1 is a possible D gene (5 bases). DNA for the CDR3: TGTGCCAGCTCACCACCTGGGCAGGTAGGGGCTGAAGCTTTCTTT. It encodes CASSPPGQVGAEAFF.